The rows below give T cell receptor beta chains drawn from one sample of a study of shared clonotypes between healthy human individuals. Method: immunoSEQ multiplex PCR; TCRdb's copy keeps in-frame clones and lacks some. The table lists about 640,000 clones, roughly 78% of them singletons. The source material was memory CD4+ T cells sorted from blood. The receptors shown here come from a woman aged 25-40 years in good health. Each CDR3 is given with its conserved first and last residue. A D gene is named only where the DNA matches it firmly. Part of the rows lack a size; the others show once, few, many or a class for expanded clones.

cdr3_aa,cdr3_nt,d_call,v_call,clone_size,j_call
CASKMATNQPQHF,TGTGCCAGCAAAATGGCCACGAATCAGCCCCAGCATTTT,.,TRBV27,.,TRBJ1-5
CASSDSGTHEKLFF,TGTGCCAGCAGTGATTCGGGAACCCATGAAAAACTGTTTTTT,.,TRBV25-1,few,TRBJ1-4
CASSQSGWAGYTF,TGTGCCAGCAGCCAATCGGGATGGGCAGGCTACACCTTC,.,TRBV14,few,TRBJ1-2
CASSLGTGTYEAFF,TGTGCCAGCAGCTTGGGAACAGGCACCTATGAAGCTTTCTTT,.,TRBV5-4,.,TRBJ1-1
CASSRLAGAVDTQYF,TGTGCCAGCAGTCGACTAGCGGGAGCTGTAGATACGCAGTATTTT,TRBD2,TRBV11-2,.,TRBJ2-3
CASSSSGARTGELFF,TGTGCCAGCAGCTCCTCAGGGGCGCGCACCGGGGAGCTGTTTTTT,.,TRBV5-6,.,TRBJ2-2
CASSPPLEVHYNEQFF,TGCGCCAGCAGCCCCCCGTTGGAGGTACACTACAATGAGCAGTTCTTC,.,TRBV5-1,once,TRBJ2-1
CASSLDGGNQPQHF,TGCGCCAGCAGCTTGGACGGAGGCAATCAGCCCCAGCATTTT,.,TRBV5-1,many,TRBJ1-5
CASSERLVFSNEQFF,TGTGCCAGCAGTGAAAGACTAGTCTTCTCCAATGAGCAGTTCTTC,.,TRBV2,.,TRBJ2-1
CASSELPNTEAFF,TGTGCCAGCAGTGAGCTTCCGAACACTGAAGCTTTCTTT,.,TRBV2,.,TRBJ1-1
CASSPMVVGGPHEQYF,TGCGCCAGCAGCCCCATGGTAGTGGGAGGGCCTCACGAGCAGTACTTC,TRBD2,TRBV4-3,.,TRBJ2-7
CASSGRTQGFTEAFF,TGTGCCAGCAGTGGGAGGACTCAGGGGTTCACTGAAGCTTTCTTT,.,TRBV6-1,.,TRBJ1-1
CASSLSPSGSRDTQYF,TGTGCCAGCAGTTTGTCGCCTAGCGGGAGTCGAGATACGCAGTATTTT,TRBD2,TRBV28,.,TRBJ2-3
CASRIRDTHSGELFF,TGTGCCAGCAGGATCCGGGACACACACTCTGGGGAGCTGTTTTTT,.,TRBV2,.,TRBJ2-2
CASSRSTGQETQYF,TGTGCCAGCAGTAGATCGACAGGGCAAGAGACCCAGTACTTC,TRBD1,TRBV28,.,TRBJ2-5
CASSLPHEGGSYEQYF,TGTGCCAGCAGTTTACCCCACGAGGGAGGCTCCTACGAGCAGTACTTC,.,TRBV6-6,once,TRBJ2-7
CASSRQRVGTYEQYF,TGTGCCAGCAGCCGACAGCGGGTCGGTACCTACGAGCAGTACTTC,.,TRBV28,.,TRBJ2-7
CASSRVSRSEQYF,TGTGCCAGCAGCCGAGTGTCCCGGAGCGAGCAGTACTTC,.,TRBV7-2,.,TRBJ2-7
CASSAKVGALHTDTQYF,TGTGCCAGCAGCGCGAAGGTTGGAGCCTTACACACAGATACGCAGTATTTT,.,TRBV5-5,once,TRBJ2-3
CASSQDRHLYGYTF,TGTGCCAGCAGCCAAGATCGCCACCTCTATGGCTACACCTTC,.,TRBV4-2,.,TRBJ1-2
CASSQGLAGLTYNEQFF,TGTGCCAGCAGCCAAGGACTAGCGGGCCTTACCTACAATGAGCAGTTCTTC,TRBD2,TRBV4-2,.,TRBJ2-1
CASSIRPTGLSSYEQYF,TGTGCCAGTAGTATCCGCCCTACAGGGCTGAGCTCCTACGAGCAGTACTTC,.,TRBV19,.,TRBJ2-7
CASSLRLRGGDTQYF,TGTGCCAGCAGCCTCCGGCTAAGGGGAGGGGATACGCAGTATTTT,TRBD2,TRBV5-6,.,TRBJ2-3
CASSLFLGNSNQPQHF,TGTGCCAGCAGCTTGTTTTTGGGGAATAGCAATCAGCCCCAGCATTTT,.,TRBV5-8,.,TRBJ1-5
CASSPPRQFSGNTIYF,TGTGCCAGCAGTCCCCCCCGACAGTTCTCTGGAAACACCATATATTTT,.,TRBV28,many,TRBJ1-3
CSVGTGVGQETQYF,TGCAGCGTCGGGACAGGGGTAGGACAAGAGACCCAGTACTTC,TRBD1,TRBV29-1,.,TRBJ2-5
CASSRPLGQGNTEAFF,TGTGCCAGCAGCCGTCCATTGGGACAGGGGAACACTGAAGCTTTCTTT,TRBD1,TRBV5-6,.,TRBJ1-1
CASSLETTTSGRETQYF,TGTGCCAGCAGCTTAGAGACTACTACTAGCGGGAGAGAGACCCAGTACTTC,TRBD2,TRBV11-2,.,TRBJ2-5
CASETGGSGNTIYF,TGTGCCAGCGAAACAGGGGGCTCTGGAAACACCATATATTTT,TRBD1,TRBV19,.,TRBJ1-3
CASSSQTMNTEAFF,TGTGCCAGCAGTTCACAGACGATGAACACTGAAGCTTTCTTT,.,TRBV6-6,.,TRBJ1-1
CASSLVGQSSNQPQHF,TGTGCCAGCAGCTTAGTGGGACAGAGTAGCAATCAGCCCCAGCATTTT,TRBD1,TRBV7-9,.,TRBJ1-5